This T cell receptor (beta chain) emerged from a study of blood T cell repertoires in COVID-19. Study at large: Sources were T cells, B-cell-depleted T cells, or PBMCs; the material itself was cDNA or gDNA.

This CDR3 has 15 amino acids. The V end lost 1 base, the J end lost 11 bases, and 15 bases lay between the germline ends. Germline V gene data show CDR1 as SEHNR and CDR2 as FQNEAQ (reference sequence). Clones were read by immunoSEQ multiplex PCR, and TCRdb kept only the in-frame ones, dropping some. The sample carries about 140,000 clones, around four fifths recorded once. Participants were placed into cohorts based on the clinical history they reported. The material sequenced was PBMCs or T cells enriched from blood (not recorded which). J is TRBJ1-6 and V is TRBV7-9, with a tentative D call TRBD1 (5 bases). This sequence originates from a woman aged 45 to 65 with acute COVID-19. The CDR3 nucleotides read TGTGCCAGCAGCTTAGACCGTGGGGGAGGGACACCCCTCCACTTT. Translating it yields CASSLDRGGGTPLHF.